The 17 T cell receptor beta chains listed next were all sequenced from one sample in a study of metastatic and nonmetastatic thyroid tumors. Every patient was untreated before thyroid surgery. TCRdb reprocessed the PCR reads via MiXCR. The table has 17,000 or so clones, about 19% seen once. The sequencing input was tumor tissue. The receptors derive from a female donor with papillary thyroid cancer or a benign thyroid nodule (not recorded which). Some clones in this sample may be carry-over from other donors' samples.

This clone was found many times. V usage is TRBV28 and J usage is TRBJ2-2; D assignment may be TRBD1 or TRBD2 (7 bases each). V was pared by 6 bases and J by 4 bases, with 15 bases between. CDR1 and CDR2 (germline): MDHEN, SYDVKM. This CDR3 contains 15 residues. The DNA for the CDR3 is TGTGCCAGCAGGGGAGGGGGCTGGGGCACCGGGGAGCTGTTTTTT. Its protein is CASRGGGWGTGELFF.

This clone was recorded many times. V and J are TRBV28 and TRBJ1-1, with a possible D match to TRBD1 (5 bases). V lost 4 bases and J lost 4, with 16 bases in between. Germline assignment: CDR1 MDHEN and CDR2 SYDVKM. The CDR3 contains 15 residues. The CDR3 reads CASSSHMGGGTEAFF. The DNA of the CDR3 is TGTGCCAGCAGTTCCCACATGGGCGGGGGCACTGAAGCTTTCTTT.

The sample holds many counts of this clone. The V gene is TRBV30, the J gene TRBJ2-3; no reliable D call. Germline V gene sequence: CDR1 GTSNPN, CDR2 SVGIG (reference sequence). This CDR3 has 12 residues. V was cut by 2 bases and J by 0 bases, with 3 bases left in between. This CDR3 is CAWSFSTDTQYF. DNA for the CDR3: TGTGCCTGGAGTTTTAGCACAGATACGCAGTATTTT.

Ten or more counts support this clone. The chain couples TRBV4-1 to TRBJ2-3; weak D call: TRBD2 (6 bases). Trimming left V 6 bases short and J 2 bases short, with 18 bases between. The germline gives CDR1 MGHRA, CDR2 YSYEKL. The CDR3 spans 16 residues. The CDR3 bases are TGCGCCAGCAGTGGGATTTCTAGCGCCTACACAGATACGCAGTATTTT. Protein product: CASSGISSAYTDTQYF.

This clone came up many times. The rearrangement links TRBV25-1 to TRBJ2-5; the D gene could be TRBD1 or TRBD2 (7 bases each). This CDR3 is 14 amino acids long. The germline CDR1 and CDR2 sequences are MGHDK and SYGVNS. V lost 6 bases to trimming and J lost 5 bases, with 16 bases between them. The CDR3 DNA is TGTGCCAGCAGCCCTTGGCAGGGGGGGGAGACCCAGTACTTC. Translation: CASSPWQGGETQYF.

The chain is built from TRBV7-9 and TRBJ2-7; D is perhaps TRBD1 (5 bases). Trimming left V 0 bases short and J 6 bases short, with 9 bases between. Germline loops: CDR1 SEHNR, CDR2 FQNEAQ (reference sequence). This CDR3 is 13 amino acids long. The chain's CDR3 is CASSLAGHSEQYF. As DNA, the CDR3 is TGTGCCAGCAGCTTAGCGGGGCATAGCGAGCAGTACTTC.

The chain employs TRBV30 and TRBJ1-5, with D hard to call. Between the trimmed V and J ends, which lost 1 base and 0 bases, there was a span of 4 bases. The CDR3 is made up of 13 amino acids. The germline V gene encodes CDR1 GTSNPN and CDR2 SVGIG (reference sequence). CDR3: CAWSGGSNQPQHF. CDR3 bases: TGTGCCTGGAGTGGGGGTAGCAATCAGCCCCAGCATTTT.

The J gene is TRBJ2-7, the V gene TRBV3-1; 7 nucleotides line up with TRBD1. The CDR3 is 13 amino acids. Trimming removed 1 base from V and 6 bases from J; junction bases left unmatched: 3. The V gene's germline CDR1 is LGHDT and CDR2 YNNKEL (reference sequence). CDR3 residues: CASSQGAGGEQYF. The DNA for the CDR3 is TGTGCCAGCAGCCAAGGTGCAGGGGGCGAGCAGTACTTC.

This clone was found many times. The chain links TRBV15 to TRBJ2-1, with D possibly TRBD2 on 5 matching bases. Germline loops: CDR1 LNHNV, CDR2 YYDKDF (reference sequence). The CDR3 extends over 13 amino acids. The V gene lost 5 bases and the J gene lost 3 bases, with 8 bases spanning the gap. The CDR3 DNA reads TGTGCCACCAGCCCGGACTTCTACAATGAGCAGTTCTTC. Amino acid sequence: CATSPDFYNEQFF.

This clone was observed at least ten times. The CDR3 DNA follows: TGTGCCAGCACGGTGGTGGGCAATCAGCCCCAGCATTTT. Protein product: CASTVVGNQPQHF. The gene calls are TRBV6-1 and TRBJ1-5; D not resolved. Germline loops: CDR1 MNHNS, CDR2 SASEGT. CDR3 length: 13 amino acids. The V and J ends lost 7 bases and 2 bases respectively, with 9 bases between them.

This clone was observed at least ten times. The CDR3 nucleotides read TGCGCCAGCAGCCCGGCGGGCTACAATGAGCAGTTCTTC. It codes for CASSPAGYNEQFF. The rearrangement links TRBV5-1 to TRBJ2-1; possible D gene TRBD2, 5 bases. This CDR3 has 13 amino acids. Germline loops: CDR1 SGHRS, CDR2 YFSETQ. The germline V and J ends were trimmed by 4 bases and 3 bases, with 8 bases remaining between them. Full variable domain (rest looked up from reference TRBV5-1 and TRBJ2-1): KAGVTQTPRYLIKTRGQQVTLSCSPISGHRSVSWYQQTPGQGLQFLFEYFSETQRNKGNFPGRFSGRQFSNSRSEMNVSTLELGDSALYLCASSPAGYNEQFFGPGTRLTVL.

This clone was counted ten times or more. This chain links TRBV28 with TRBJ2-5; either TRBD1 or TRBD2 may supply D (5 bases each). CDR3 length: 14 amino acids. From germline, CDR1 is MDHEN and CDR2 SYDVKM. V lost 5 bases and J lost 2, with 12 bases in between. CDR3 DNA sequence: TGTGCCAGCAGTCCACCATGGGGGCAAGAGACCCAGTACTTC. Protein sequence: CASSPPWGQETQYF.

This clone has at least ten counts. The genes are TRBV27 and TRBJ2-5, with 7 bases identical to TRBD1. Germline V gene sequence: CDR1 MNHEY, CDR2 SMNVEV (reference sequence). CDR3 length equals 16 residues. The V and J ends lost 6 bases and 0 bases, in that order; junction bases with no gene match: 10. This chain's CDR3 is CASSYLTGKYQETQYF. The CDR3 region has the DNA TGTGCCAGCAGCTACTTGACAGGGAAGTACCAAGAGACCCAGTACTTC.

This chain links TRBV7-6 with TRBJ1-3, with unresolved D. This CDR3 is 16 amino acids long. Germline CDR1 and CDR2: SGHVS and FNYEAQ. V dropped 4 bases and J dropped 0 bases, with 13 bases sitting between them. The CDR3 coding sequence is TGTGCCAGCAGCTCGAGCGGACGAGGCTCTGGAAACACCATATATTTT. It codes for CASSSSGRGSGNTIYF.

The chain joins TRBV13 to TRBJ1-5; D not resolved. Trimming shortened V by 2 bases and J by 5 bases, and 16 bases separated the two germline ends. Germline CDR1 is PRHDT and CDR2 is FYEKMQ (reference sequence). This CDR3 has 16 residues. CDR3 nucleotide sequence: TGTGCCAGCAGCTTAAGCGCACTGGGTGGCTATCAGCCCCAGCATTTT. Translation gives CASSLSALGGYQPQHF.

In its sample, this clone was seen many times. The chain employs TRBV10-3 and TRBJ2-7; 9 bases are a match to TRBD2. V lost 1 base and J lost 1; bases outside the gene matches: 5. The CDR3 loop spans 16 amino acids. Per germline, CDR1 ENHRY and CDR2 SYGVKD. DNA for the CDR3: TGTGCCATCAGTGAGTACGGCGGGAGGGCGTCCTACGAGCAGTACTTC. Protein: CAISEYGGRASYEQYF.

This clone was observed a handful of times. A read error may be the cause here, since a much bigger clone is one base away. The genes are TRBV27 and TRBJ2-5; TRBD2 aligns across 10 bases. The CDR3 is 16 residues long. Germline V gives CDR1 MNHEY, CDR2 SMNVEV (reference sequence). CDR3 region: CASSPSSGSVKEAQYF. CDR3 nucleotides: TGTGCCAGCAGTCCCTCTAGCGGGAGTGTCAAAGAGGCCCAGTACTTC.